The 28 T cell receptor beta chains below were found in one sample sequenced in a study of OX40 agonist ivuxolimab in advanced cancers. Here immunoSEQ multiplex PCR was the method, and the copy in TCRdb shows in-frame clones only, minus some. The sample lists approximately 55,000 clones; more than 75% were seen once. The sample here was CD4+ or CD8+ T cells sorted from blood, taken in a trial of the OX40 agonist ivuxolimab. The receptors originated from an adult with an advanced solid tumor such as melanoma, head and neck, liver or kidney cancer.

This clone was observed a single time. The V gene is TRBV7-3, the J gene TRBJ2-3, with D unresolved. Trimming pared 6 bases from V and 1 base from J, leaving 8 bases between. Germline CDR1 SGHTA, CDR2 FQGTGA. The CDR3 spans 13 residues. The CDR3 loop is CASSPVGTDTQYF. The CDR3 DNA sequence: TGTGCCAGCAGTCCCGTCGGCACAGATACGCAGTATTTT.

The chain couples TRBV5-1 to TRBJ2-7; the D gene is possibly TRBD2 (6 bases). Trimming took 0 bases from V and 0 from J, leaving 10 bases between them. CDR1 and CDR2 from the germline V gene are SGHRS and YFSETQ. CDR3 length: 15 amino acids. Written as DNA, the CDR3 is TGCGCCAGCAGCTTGGTTTCCGGGAGCTCCTACGAGCAGTACTTC. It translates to CASSLVSGSSYEQYF.

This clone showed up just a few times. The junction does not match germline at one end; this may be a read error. DNA of the CDR3: TGTGCTAGCAGCTTAAGGGACAGCGCCTCAAACTCCTACGAGCAGTACTTC. Residues: CASSLRDSASNSYEQYF. The chain is built from TRBV7-7 and TRBJ2-7, with 7 bases that match TRBD1. Germline V gene sequence: CDR1 SSHAT, CDR2 FNYEAQ (reference sequence). This CDR3 has 17 amino acids.

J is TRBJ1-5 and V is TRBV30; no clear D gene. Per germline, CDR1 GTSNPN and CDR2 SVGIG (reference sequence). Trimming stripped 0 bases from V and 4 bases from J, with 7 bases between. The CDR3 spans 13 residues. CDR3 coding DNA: TGTGCCTGGAGTGTAGTGGGGAATCAGCCCCAGCATTTT. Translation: CAWSVVGNQPQHF.

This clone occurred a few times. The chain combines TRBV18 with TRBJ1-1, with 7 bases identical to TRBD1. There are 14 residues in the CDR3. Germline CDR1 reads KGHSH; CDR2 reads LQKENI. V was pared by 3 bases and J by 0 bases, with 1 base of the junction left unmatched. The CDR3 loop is CASSPRGMNTEAFF. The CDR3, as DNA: TGTGCCAGCTCACCCAGGGGGATGAACACTGAAGCTTTCTTT.

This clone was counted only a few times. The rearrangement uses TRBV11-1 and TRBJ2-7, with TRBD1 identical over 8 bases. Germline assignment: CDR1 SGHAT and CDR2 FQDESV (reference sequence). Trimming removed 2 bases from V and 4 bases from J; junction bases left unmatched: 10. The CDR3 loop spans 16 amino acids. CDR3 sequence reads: CASSLRGRGQSYEQYF. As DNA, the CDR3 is TGTGCCAGCAGCTTACGAGGCAGGGGGCAAAGTTACGAGCAGTACTTC.

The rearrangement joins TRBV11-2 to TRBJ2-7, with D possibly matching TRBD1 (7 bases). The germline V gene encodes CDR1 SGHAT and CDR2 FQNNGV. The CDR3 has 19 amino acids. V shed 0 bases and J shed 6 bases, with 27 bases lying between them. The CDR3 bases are TGTGCCAGCAGCTTAGATCAGACTAAACAGGGGCGGGGAAAGGTCGAGCAGTACTTC. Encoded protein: CASSLDQTKQGRGKVEQYF.

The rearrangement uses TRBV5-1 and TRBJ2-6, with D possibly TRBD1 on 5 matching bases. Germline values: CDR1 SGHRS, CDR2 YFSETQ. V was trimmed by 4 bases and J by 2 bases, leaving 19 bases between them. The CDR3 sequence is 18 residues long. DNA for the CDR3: TGCGCCAGCAGCCGGTTAGGGGTAAGGGATGCTGGGGCCAACGTCCTGACTTTC. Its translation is CASSRLGVRDAGANVLTF.

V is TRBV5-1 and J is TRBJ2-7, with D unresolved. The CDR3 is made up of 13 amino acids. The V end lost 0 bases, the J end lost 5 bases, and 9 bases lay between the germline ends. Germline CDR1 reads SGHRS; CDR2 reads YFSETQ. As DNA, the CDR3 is TGCGCCAGCAGCTTGGGCGTTGTAAACGAGCAGTACTTC. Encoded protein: CASSLGVVNEQYF.

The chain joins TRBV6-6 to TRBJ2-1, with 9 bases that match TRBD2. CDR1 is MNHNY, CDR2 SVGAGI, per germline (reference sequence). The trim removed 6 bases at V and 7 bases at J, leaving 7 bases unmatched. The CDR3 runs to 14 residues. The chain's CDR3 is CASRFSGSKNEQFF. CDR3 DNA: TGTGCCAGCAGATTTAGCGGGAGTAAAAATGAGCAGTTCTTC.

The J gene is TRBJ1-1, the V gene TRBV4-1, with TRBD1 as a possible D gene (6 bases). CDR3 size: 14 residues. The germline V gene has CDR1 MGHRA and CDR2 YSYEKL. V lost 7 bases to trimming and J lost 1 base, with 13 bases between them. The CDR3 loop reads CASNRDGKNTEAFF. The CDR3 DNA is TGCGCCAGCAACAGGGACGGGAAGAACACTGAAGCTTTCTTT.

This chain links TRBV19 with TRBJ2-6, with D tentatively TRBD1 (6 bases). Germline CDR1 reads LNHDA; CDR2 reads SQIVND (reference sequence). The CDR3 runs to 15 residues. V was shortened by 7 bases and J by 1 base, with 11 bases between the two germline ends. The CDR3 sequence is CASTLGGSGANVLTF. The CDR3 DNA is TGTGCCAGTACTCTAGGGGGATCTGGGGCCAACGTCCTGACTTTC.

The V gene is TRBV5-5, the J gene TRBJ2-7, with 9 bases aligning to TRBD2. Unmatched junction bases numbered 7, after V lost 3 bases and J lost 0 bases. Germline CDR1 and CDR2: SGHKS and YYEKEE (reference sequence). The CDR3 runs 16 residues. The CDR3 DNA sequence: TGTGCCAGCAGCTACAGCGGGAGGACCGTCTCCTACGAGCAGTACTTC. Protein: CASSYSGRTVSYEQYF. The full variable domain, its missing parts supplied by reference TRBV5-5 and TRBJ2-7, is DAGVTQSPTHLIKTRGQQVTLRCSPISGHKSVSWYQQVLGQGPQFIFQYYEKEERGRGNFPDRFSARQFPNYSSELNVNALLLGDSALYLCASSYSGRTVSYEQYFGPGTRLTVT.

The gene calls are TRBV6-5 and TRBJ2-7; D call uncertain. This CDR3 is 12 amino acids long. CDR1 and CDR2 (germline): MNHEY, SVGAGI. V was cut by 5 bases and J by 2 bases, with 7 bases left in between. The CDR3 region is CASSLLAYEQYF. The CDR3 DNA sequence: TGTGCCAGCAGTCTTTTAGCCTACGAGCAGTACTTC.

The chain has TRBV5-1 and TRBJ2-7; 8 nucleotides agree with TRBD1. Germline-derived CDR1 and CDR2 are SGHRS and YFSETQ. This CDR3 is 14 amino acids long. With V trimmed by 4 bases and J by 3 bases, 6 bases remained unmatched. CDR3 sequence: CASSLTGVSYEQYF. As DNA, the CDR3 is TGCGCCAGCAGCCTGACAGGGGTGAGCTACGAGCAGTACTTC.

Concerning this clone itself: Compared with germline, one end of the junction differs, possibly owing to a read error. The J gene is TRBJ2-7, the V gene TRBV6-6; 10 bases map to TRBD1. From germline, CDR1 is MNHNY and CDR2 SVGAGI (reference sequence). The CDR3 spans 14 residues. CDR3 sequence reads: CASTYGTGAYEQYF. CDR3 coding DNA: TGTGCCAGCACTTACGGGACAGGGGCCTACGAGCAGTACTTC.

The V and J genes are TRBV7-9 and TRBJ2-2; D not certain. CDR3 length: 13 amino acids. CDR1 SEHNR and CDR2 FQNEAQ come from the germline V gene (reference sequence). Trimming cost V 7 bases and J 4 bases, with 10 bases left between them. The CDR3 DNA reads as TGTGCCAGCACGAAATTGGGCACCGGGGAGCTGTTTTTT. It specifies CASTKLGTGELFF. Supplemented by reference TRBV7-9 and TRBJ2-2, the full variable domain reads DTGVSQNPRHKITKRGQNVTFRCDPISEHNRLYWYRQTLGQGPEFLTYFQNEAQLEKSRLLSDRFSAERPKGSFSTLEIQRTEQGDSAMYLCASTKLGTGELFFGEGSRLTVL.

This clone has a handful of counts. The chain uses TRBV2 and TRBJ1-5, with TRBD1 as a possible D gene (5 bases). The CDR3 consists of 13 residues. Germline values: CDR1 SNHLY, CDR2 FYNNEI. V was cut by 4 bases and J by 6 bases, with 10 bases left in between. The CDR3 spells CASSGRGIQPQHF. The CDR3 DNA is TGTGCCAGCAGTGGACGGGGCATTCAGCCCCAGCATTTT.

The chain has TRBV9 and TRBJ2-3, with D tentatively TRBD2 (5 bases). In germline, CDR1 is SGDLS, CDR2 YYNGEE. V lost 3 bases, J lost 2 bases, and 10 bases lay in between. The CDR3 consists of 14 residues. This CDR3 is CASSGRLATDTQYF. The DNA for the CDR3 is TGTGCCAGCAGCGGGAGGCTAGCCACAGATACGCAGTATTTT. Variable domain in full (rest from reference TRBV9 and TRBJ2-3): DSGVTQTPKHLITATGQRVTLRCSPRSGDLSVYWYQQSLDQGLQFLIQYYNGEERAKGNILERFSAQQFPDLHSELNLSSLELGDSALYFCASSGRLATDTQYFGPGTRLTVL.

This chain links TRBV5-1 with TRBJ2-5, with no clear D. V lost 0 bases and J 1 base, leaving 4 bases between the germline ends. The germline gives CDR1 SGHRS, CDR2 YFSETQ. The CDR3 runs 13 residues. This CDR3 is CASSLAPQETQYF. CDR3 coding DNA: TGCGCCAGCAGCTTGGCGCCCCAAGAGACCCAGTACTTC.

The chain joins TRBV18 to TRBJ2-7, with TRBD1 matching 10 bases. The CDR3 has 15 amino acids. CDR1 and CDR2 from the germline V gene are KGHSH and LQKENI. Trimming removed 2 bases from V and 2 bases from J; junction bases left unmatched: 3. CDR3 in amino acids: CASSPSGQGPYEQYF. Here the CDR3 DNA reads TGTGCCAGCTCACCATCGGGACAGGGGCCCTACGAGCAGTACTTC.

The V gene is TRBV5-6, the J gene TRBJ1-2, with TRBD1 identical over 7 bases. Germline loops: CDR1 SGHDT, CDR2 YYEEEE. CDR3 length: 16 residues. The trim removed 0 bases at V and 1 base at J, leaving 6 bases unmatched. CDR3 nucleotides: TGTGCCAGCAGCTTGGGAACAGGGGAACGTAACTATGGCTACACCTTC. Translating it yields CASSLGTGERNYGYTF.

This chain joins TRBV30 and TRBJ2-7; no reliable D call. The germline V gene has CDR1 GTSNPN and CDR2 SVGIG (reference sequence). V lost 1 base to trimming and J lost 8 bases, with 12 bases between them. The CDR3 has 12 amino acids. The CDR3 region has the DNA TGTGCCTGGAGTGGGATTGTTCTAAAGCAGTACTTC. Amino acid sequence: CAWSGIVLKQYF.

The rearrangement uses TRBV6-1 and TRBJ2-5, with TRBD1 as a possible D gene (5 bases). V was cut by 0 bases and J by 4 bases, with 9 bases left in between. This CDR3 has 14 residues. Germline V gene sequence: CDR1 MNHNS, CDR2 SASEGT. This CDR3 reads CASSEAGQGETQYF. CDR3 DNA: TGTGCCAGCAGTGAAGCGGGTCAGGGAGAGACCCAGTACTTC.

The CDR3 DNA reads as TGTGCCAGCAGCTCCAACCTGGGGGAGCTGTTTTTT. This gives the protein CASSSNLGELFF. This chain links TRBV7-9 with TRBJ2-2; D gene uncertain. Per germline, CDR1 SEHNR and CDR2 FQNEAQ (reference sequence). CDR3 size: 12 residues. The V end lost 4 bases, the J end lost 8 bases, and 8 bases lay between the germline ends.

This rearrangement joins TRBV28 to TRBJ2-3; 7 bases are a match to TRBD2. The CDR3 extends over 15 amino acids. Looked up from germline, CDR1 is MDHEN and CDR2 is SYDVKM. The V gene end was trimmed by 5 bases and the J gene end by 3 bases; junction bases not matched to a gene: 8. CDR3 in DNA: TGTGCCAGCAGTCCCGCGGGGGTCGGAACAGATACGCAGTATTTT. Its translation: CASSPAGVGTDTQYF.

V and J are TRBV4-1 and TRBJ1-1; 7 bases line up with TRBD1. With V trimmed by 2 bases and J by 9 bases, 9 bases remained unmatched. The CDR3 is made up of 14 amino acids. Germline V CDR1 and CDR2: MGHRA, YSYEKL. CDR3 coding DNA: TGCGCCAGCAGCCAACCCCTGGGACAGAGAAAAGCTTTCTTT. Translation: CASSQPLGQRKAFF.

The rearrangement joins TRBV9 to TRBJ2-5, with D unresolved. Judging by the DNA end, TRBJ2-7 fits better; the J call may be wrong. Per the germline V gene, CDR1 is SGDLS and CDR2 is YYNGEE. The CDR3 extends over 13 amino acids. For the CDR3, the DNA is TGTGCCAGCAGCGTAGTACCCTTGAGCGAGCAGTACTTC. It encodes CASSVVPLSEQYF.